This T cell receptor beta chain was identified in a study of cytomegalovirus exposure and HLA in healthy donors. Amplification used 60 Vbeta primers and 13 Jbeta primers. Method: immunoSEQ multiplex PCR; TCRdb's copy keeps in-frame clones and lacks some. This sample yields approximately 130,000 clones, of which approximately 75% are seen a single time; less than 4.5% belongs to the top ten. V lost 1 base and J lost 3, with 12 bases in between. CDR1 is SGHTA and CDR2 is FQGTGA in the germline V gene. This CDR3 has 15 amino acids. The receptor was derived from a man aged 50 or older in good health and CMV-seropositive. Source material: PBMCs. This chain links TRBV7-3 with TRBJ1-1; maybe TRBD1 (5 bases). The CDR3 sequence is CASSLSAAGHTEAFF. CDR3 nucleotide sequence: TGTGCCAGCAGCTTAAGTGCCGCAGGGCACACTGAAGCTTTCTTT.